This T cell receptor beta chain was retrieved from a study of identifying expanded T cells in peripheral blood. General study findings and limits: Across healthy donors, higher total template counts meant significantly greater two-week count variance. Roughly 1.2 clones differed between technical replicates, versus approximately 17 and 20 over time.

CDR1 is SGHVS and CDR2 is FQNEAQ in the germline V gene. The CDR3 consists of 20 residues. V lost 2 bases and J lost 0, with 23 bases in between. Only in-frame clones appear in the TCRdb table, and some are missing; sequencing was by immunoSEQ multiplex PCR. In the table there are about 130,000 clones, 75% to 90% of which are singletons. Collection occurred without any documented infections or immune events in donors. This clone was observed once. Its specificity is not known. The rearrangement joins TRBV7-8 to TRBJ1-5; no firm D call. The material sequenced was blood. The source of this sequence is a person aged 18 to 70 in good health. The CDR3 sequence: CASSLSGLTTALYSNQPQHF. CDR3 nucleotide sequence: TGTGCCAGCAGCTTATCCGGCCTTACTACAGCCCTATATAGCAATCAGCCCCAGCATTTT.